The rows below give T cell receptor beta chains drawn from one sample of a study of blood T cell repertoires in COVID-19. Assay used: immunoSEQ multiplex PCR; TCRdb lists only in-frame clones, some missing. The sample records 150,000 to 200,000 clones, about 82% being singletons. The specimen sequenced was peripheral blood. These TCRs come from a woman under 40 with acute or convalescent COVID-19. The CDR3 runs from the conserved cysteine through the conserved F or W. D genes are given only for firm matches. The size field is filled for only some rows; it gives once, few, many or a size class.

d_gene	v_gene	j_gene	abundance	CDR3aa	CDR3nt
.	TRBV15	TRBJ2-2	.	CATSSRLQSTGRLLDTGELFF	TGTGCCACCAGCAGCCGACTCCAGAGTACAGGGAGACTGCTGGACACCGGGGAGCTGTTTTTT
.	TRBV5-8	TRBJ1-6	once	CASSLLIGASPLHF	TGTGCCAGCAGCTTGCTTATAGGGGCTTCACCCCTCCACTTT
.	TRBV28	TRBJ1-1	.	CASSLGGLETFF	TGTGCCAGCAGTTTAGGGGGCCTGGAGACTTTCTTT
TRBD2	TRBV18	TRBJ2-5	.	CASSNVGTSGTQYF	TGTGCCAGCTCTAACGTCGGGACTAGCGGGACCCAGTACTTC
.	TRBV6-5	TRBJ1-1	.	CASSVNYMNTEAFF	TGTGCCAGCAGCGTGAATTACATGAACACTGAAGCTTTCTTT
TRBD1	TRBV28	TRBJ1-2	.	CASKQGFYGYTF	TGTGCCAGCAAACAGGGGTTCTATGGCTACACCTTC
TRBD1	TRBV24-1	TRBJ2-1	.	CATTECGGQGFSYNEQFF	TGTGCCACCACCGAATGCGGGGGACAGGGTTTCTCCTACAATGAGCAGTTCTTC
.	TRBV24-1	TRBJ1-4	.	CATSEPQGGLFF	TGTGCCACCAGTGAGCCACAGGGAGGGCTGTTTTTT
.	TRBV27	TRBJ1-1	.	CASSLSWGELYTEAFF	TGTGCCAGCAGTTTATCGTGGGGGGAATTGTACACTGAAGCTTTCTTT
.	TRBV9	TRBJ1-3	.	CASSVTGNTIYF	TGTGCCAGCAGCGTTACTGGAAACACCATATATTTT
.	TRBV18	TRBJ2-6	.	CASSPSRGLGANVLTF	TGTGCCAGCTCACCATCGAGGGGGTTAGGGGCCAACGTCCTGACTTTC
.	TRBV5-5	TRBJ1-5	.	CASSLQGGDSNQPQHF	TGTGCCAGCAGCTTGCAAGGAGGTGATAGCAATCAGCCCCAGCATTTT
.	TRBV7-9	TRBJ1-2	.	CASSLIPGAKLGYTF	TGTGCCAGCAGCTTAATTCCAGGGGCAAAGTTAGGCTACACCTTC
TRBD1	TRBV5-1	TRBJ1-2	few	CASSSAGGNYGYTF	TGCGCCAGCAGTTCGGCAGGGGGGAACTATGGCTACACCTTC
.	TRBV2	TRBJ1-1	few	CASSEFRRRNTEAFF	TGTGCCAGCAGTGAATTTCGACGGAGAAACACTGAAGCTTTCTTT
TRBD2	TRBV6-4	TRBJ2-1	few	CASSDREGHEQFF	TGTGCCAGCAGTGACCGGGAGGGCCATGAGCAGTTCTTC
.	TRBV29-1	TRBJ2-7	.	CSVEPGSGYEQYF	TGCAGCGTTGAACCCGGGAGTGGGTACGAGCAGTACTTC
TRBD1	TRBV7-9	TRBJ2-1	.	CASSSQQGAKDEQFF	TGTGCCAGCAGCTCCCAACAGGGGGCGAAGGATGAGCAGTTCTTC
.	TRBV4-1	TRBJ1-2	.	CASSQGTAGSVYGYTF	TGCGCCAGCAGCCAAGGGACAGCGGGGTCCGTTTATGGCTACACCTTC
.	TRBV4-1	TRBJ2-6	.	CASSHNAGISSGANVLTF	TGCGCCAGCAGCCATAATGCGGGGATAAGCTCTGGGGCCAACGTCCTGACTTTC
TRBD1	TRBV24-1	TRBJ2-7	.	CATSDPDRGMYEQYF	TGTGCCACCAGTGACCCCGACAGGGGGATGTACGAGCAGTACTTC
.	TRBV14	TRBJ1-2	once	CASSQGQVGGYTF	TGTGCCAGCAGCCAAGGACAGGTTGGAGGCTACACCTTC
.	TRBV19	TRBJ1-2	few	CASSLTDRHSYGYTF	TGTGCCAGTAGTTTGACCGACAGACACTCATATGGCTACACCTTC
TRBD1	TRBV7-9	TRBJ1-3	.	CASSSDRVPTSGNTIYF	TGTGCCAGCAGCTCCGACAGGGTACCTACATCTGGAAACACCATATATTTT
.	TRBV9	TRBJ2-1	once	CASLVRDEQFF	TGTGCCAGCCTGGTACGGGATGAGCAGTTCTTC
.	TRBV15	TRBJ2-1	once	CATSTRLGYNEQFF	TGTGCCACCAGTACTCGACTAGGTTACAATGAGCAGTTCTTC
TRBD1	TRBV7-9	TRBJ1-5	.	CASSHDRVGNQPQHF	TGTGCCAGCAGCCATGACAGGGTTGGCAATCAGCCCCAGCATTTT
.	TRBV28	TRBJ2-7	.	CASRGGGLAYEQYF	TGTGCCAGCAGGGGAGGGGGTCTAGCCTACGAGCAGTACTTC
TRBD2	TRBV7-2	TRBJ2-5	.	CASSPGLAVETQYF	TGTGCCAGCAGCCCGGGACTAGCGGTTGAGACCCAGTACTTC
.	TRBV30	TRBJ2-7	.	CAWTTGQWGEQYF	TGTGCCTGGACCACTGGACAATGGGGCGAGCAGTACTTC
.	TRBV29-1	TRBJ2-3	.	CSVDGQGSTDTQYF	TGCAGCGTTGATGGGCAGGGGAGCACAGATACGCAGTATTTT
.	TRBV2	TRBJ2-6	.	CASSEAGVRTKRSGANVLTF	TGTGCCAGCAGTGAAGCTGGGGTGAGGACAAAACGCTCTGGGGCCAACGTCCTGACTTTC
.	TRBV10-2	TRBJ1-2	many	CASSEHSTTNYGYTF	TGCGCCAGCAGTGAGCACTCCACCACTAACTATGGCTACACCTTC
TRBD1	TRBV7-9	TRBJ2-7	.	CASRRDRGYEQYF	TGTGCCAGCAGACGGGACAGAGGATACGAGCAGTACTTC
.	TRBV7-9	TRBJ1-4	few	CASSLGNREKLFF	TGTGCCAGCAGCTTAGGAAACAGGGAAAAACTGTTTTTT
TRBD1	TRBV5-4	TRBJ1-2	.	CASSLGQGTNYGYTF	TGTGCCAGCAGCCTGGGACAGGGGACAAACTATGGCTACACCTTC
TRBD1	TRBV19	TRBJ2-7	.	CASTRTGSTYEQYF	TGTGCCAGTACCCGGACAGGGAGTACCTACGAGCAGTACTTC
.	TRBV5-6	TRBJ2-2	.	CASSLYRLTGELFF	TGTGCCAGCAGCTTGTACAGGCTGACCGGGGAGCTGTTTTTT
.	TRBV7-2	TRBJ1-1	.	CASSWRAPGTNTEAFF	TGTGCCAGCAGCTGGAGGGCTCCCGGGACGAACACTGAAGCTTTCTTT
.	TRBV28	TRBJ1-2	.	CASSRVTLYGYTF	TGTGCCAGCAGTCGGGTCACCCTCTATGGCTACACCTTC
.	TRBV19	TRBJ1-1	.	CASCRREDTEAFF	TGTGCCAGTTGCAGGAGGGAAGACACTGAAGCTTTCTTT
.	TRBV28	TRBJ1-3	few	CASSWAGSLGNTIYF	TGTGCCAGCAGCTGGGCTGGCAGTCTTGGAAACACCATATATTTT
.	TRBV7-9	TRBJ1-4	.	CASSLSAGPNEKLFF	TGTGCCAGCAGCTTATCGGCAGGGCCTAATGAAAAACTGTTTTTT
.	TRBV11-2	TRBJ2-5	.	CASSSNSGQETQYF	TGTGCCAGCAGCTCCAATAGCGGACAAGAGACCCAGTACTTC
TRBD2	TRBV2	TRBJ2-1	few	CASSPGTKLYEQFF	TGTGCCAGCAGTCCCGGGACTAAGTTGTATGAGCAGTTCTTC
.	TRBV5-1	TRBJ1-1	.	CASSLDAGGTEAFF	TGCGCCAGCAGCTTGGACGCGGGGGGCACTGAAGCTTTCTTT
.	TRBV7-9	TRBJ1-2	.	CASSPSLGLGGGYTF	TGTGCCAGCAGCCCAAGCCTGGGCCTGGGAGGTGGCTACACCTTC
.	TRBV29-1	TRBJ1-1	.	CSVGRLMVTEAFF	TGCAGCGTTGGGCGGTTGATGGTCACTGAAGCTTTCTTT
.	TRBV7-6	TRBJ1-6	.	CASSLSLGSPLHF	TGTGCCAGCAGCTTAAGTCTAGGCTCACCCCTCCACTTT
.	TRBV28	TRBJ1-4	.	CASSFGGPNEKLFF	TGTGCCAGCAGCTTCGGGGGGCCTAATGAAAAACTGTTTTTT
.	TRBV25-1	TRBJ2-7	.	CASSTTGTSYYEQYF	TGTGCCAGCAGTACTACCGGGACAAGCTACTACGAGCAGTACTTC
TRBD1	TRBV5-1	TRBJ1-2	.	CASSLEGQGVYGYTF	TGCGCCAGCAGCTTGGAAGGACAGGGGGTTTATGGCTACACCTTC